The 28 T cell receptor beta chains below come from one sample, sequenced in a study of naive CD8 T cells in extremely preterm neonates. The protocol was immunoSEQ multiplex PCR, while the TCRdb copy is restricted to in-frame clones and leaves out a portion. The sample holds 4,000 to 4,500 clones; 95% to 98% are singletons and the top ten take 0.65% to 0.9%. The sample taken for sequencing was naive CD8+ T cells from blood. These receptors all stem from a human donor in good health.

J is TRBJ2-1 and V is TRBV7-9; no clear D gene. The V and J ends lost 1 base and 5 bases respectively, with 12 bases between them. Germline V gene data show CDR1 as SEHNR and CDR2 as FQNEAQ (reference sequence). There are 15 residues in the CDR3. The CDR3, as DNA: TGTGCCAGCAGCTTAGGCAGAAGACTCAACAATGAGCAGTTCTTC. Translation gives CASSLGRRLNNEQFF.

CDR3 bases: TGTGCCAGCAGTGGGCCGGGGGGACTAGCTCGAGAGACCCAGTACTTC. Protein: CASSGPGGLARETQYF. The V and J genes are TRBV25-1 and TRBJ2-5; TRBD2 aligns across 9 bases. The CDR3 totals 16 residues. Trimming removed 4 bases from V and 4 bases from J; junction bases left unmatched: 10. Germline CDR1 reads MGHDK; CDR2 reads SYGVNS.

A few counts support this clone. The chain employs TRBV6-6 and TRBJ2-1, with 9 bases fitting TRBD1. CDR3 length: 15 amino acids. V trimming: 7 bases; J trimming: 0 bases; junction bases outside the gene matches: 4. In germline, CDR1 is MNHNY, CDR2 SVGAGI (reference sequence). The CDR3 loop reads CASNPGQGSYNEQFF. CDR3 DNA: TGTGCCAGCAATCCGGGACAGGGCTCCTACAATGAGCAGTTCTTC.

The J gene is TRBJ1-5, the V gene TRBV7-8; tentative D call: TRBD1 (6 bases). The germline V and J ends were trimmed by 5 bases and 6 bases, with 26 bases remaining between them. From germline, CDR1 is SGHVS and CDR2 FQNEAQ. This CDR3 contains 18 residues. The CDR3: CASSGPPGARGSVQPQHF. The DNA of the CDR3 is TGTGCCAGCAGCGGGCCCCCGGGGGCGCGGGGGTCTGTTCAGCCCCAGCATTTT.

This clone was detected only once. The rearrangement joins TRBV27 to TRBJ2-1; 11 positions agree with TRBD1. Germline trimming cut 3 bases from V and 8 bases from J; bases unmatched to any gene: 6. From germline, CDR1 is MNHEY and CDR2 SMNVEV (reference sequence). The CDR3 sequence is 15 residues long. This CDR3 is CASSFPGQGVDEQFF. DNA of the CDR3: TGTGCCAGCAGTTTCCCGGGACAGGGGGTTGATGAGCAGTTCTTC.

The chain combines TRBV4-2 with TRBJ2-3; TRBD2 matches 11 bases. The CDR3 contains 15 residues. Germline loops: CDR1 LGHNA, CDR2 YNFKEQ. V shed 4 bases and J 2 bases; nucleotides not matched to a gene: 2. The chain's CDR3 is CASSRLAGPTDTQYF. The CDR3 DNA reads as TGTGCCAGCAGCCGACTAGCGGGGCCCACAGATACGCAGTATTTT.

The chain employs TRBV5-4 and TRBJ2-1; 9 bases match TRBD2. Germline lookup yields CDR1 SGHNT and CDR2 YYREEE (reference sequence). The CDR3 totals 15 residues. V trimming: 4 bases; J trimming: 4 bases; junction bases outside the gene matches: 6. The CDR3 region is CASSDGLARYNEQFF. The DNA for the CDR3 is TGTGCCAGCAGCGATGGACTAGCGAGATACAATGAGCAGTTCTTC. The variable domain in full, with the rest retrieved from reference TRBV5-4 and TRBJ2-1, is ETGVTQSPTHLIKTRGQQVTLRCSSQSGHNTVSWYQQALGQGPQFIFQYYREEENGRGNFPPRFSGLQFPNYSSELNVNALELDDSALYLCASSDGLARYNEQFFGPGTRLTVL.

This rearrangement joins TRBV5-1 to TRBJ1-4; tentative D call: TRBD1 (6 bases). V was clipped by 5 bases and J by 7 bases, with 18 bases between them. Germline V gene lookup returns CDR1 SGHRS and CDR2 YFSETQ. The CDR3 loop spans 15 amino acids. In DNA, the CDR3 is TGCGCCAGCAGTTGGAAGACGGGACATACTGAAAAACTGTTTTTT. Translated: CASSWKTGHTEKLFF.

The genes are TRBV28 and TRBJ1-1, with TRBD1 matching over 7 bases. Per the germline V gene, CDR1 is MDHEN and CDR2 is SYDVKM. The V and J ends lost 1 base and 0 bases, in that order; junction bases with no gene match: 11. The CDR3 totals 18 residues. CDR3 coding DNA: TGTGCCAGCAGTTTATCCTCGAGGCTAGGGACAGTGAACACTGAAGCTTTCTTT. Translation gives CASSLSSRLGTVNTEAFF.

The chain has TRBV6-6 and TRBJ1-2; D call uncertain. CDR1 and CDR2 from the germline V gene are MNHNY and SVGAGI (reference sequence). The CDR3 spans 14 residues. Trimming removed 4 bases at V and 0 bases at J, with 9 bases between. CDR3 DNA sequence: TGTGCCAGCAGTTTGGCGGGGACTAACTATGGCTACACCTTC. This sequence encodes CASSLAGTNYGYTF.

The CDR3 sequence: CASSFRGRHTEAFF. For the CDR3, the DNA is TGCGCCAGCAGCTTCAGGGGAAGACATACTGAAGCTTTCTTT. The V and J genes are TRBV5-1 and TRBJ1-1; perhaps TRBD1 as D (6 bases). CDR1 and CDR2 from the germline V gene are SGHRS and YFSETQ. The length of the CDR3 is 14 residues. Trimming stripped 2 bases from V and 5 bases from J, with 13 bases between.

V usage is TRBV4-3 and J usage is TRBJ1-1; D uncertain. This CDR3 comprises 16 residues. Germline CDR1 LGHNA, CDR2 YSLEER. Between the trimmed V and J ends, which lost 0 bases and 0 bases, there was a span of 11 bases. The CDR3 reads CASSQEAAAVNTEAFF. CDR3 nucleotides: TGCGCCAGCAGCCAAGAGGCGGCGGCTGTGAACACTGAAGCTTTCTTT.

The rearrangement joins TRBV28 to TRBJ1-4, with 7 nucleotides matching TRBD1. The CDR3 length is 14 residues. The germline V gene has CDR1 MDHEN and CDR2 SYDVKM. Losses at the gene ends were 8 bases for V and 8 bases for J; bases not matched to a gene: 11. CDR3 sequence (DNA): TGTGCCAGCTTCCCCGACAGGGAGGAGGAAAAACTGTTTTTT. Translating gives CASFPDREEEKLFF.

The chain uses TRBV4-1 and TRBJ2-5, with 12 bases fitting TRBD1. This CDR3 is 17 amino acids long. The J segment lost 4 bases and the V segment lost 3 bases, leaving 9 bases of the junction unmatched. Germline V lookup: CDR1 MGHRA, CDR2 YSYEKL. Here the CDR3 DNA reads TGCGCCAGCAGCCATGTAAAGGGACAGGGGGCCGGAGAGACCCAGTACTTC. Its translation is CASSHVKGQGAGETQYF.

This chain connects TRBV9 to TRBJ2-1; D is perhaps TRBD1 or TRBD2 (6 bases each). The ends were cut back, 4 bases at V and 7 bases at J, with 12 bases in the middle. CDR1 and CDR2 (germline): SGDLS, YYNGEE. This CDR3 comprises 13 residues. CDR3 loop: CASSLGGLNEQFF. Here the CDR3 DNA reads TGTGCCAGCAGCTTAGGGGGGCTGAATGAGCAGTTCTTC.

The chain joins TRBV7-6 to TRBJ2-3, with D tentatively TRBD2 (7 bases). The CDR3 sequence is 16 residues long. V shed 5 bases and J shed 2 bases, with 17 bases lying between them. Germline CDR1 reads SGHVS; CDR2 reads FNYEAQ. The CDR3 sequence: CASSPLGGGLTDTQYF. As DNA, the CDR3 is TGTGCCAGCAGCCCTCTAGGGGGGGGGCTCACAGATACGCAGTATTTT.

The chain combines TRBV11-2 with TRBJ1-4; D remains unclear. This CDR3 is built from 15 residues. Germline values: CDR1 SGHAT, CDR2 FQNNGV. V shed 5 bases and J shed 2 bases, with 12 bases lying between them. The DNA for the CDR3 is TGTGCCAGCAGCAAATCCCCCCGTACTAATGAAAAACTGTTTTTT. Amino acids: CASSKSPRTNEKLFF. The full variable domain, rest sourced from reference TRBV11-2 and TRBJ1-4, is EAGVAQSPRYKIIEKRQSVAFWCNPISGHATLYWYQQILGQGPKLLIQFQNNGVVDDSQLPKDRFSAERLKGVDSTLKIQPAKLEDSAVYLCASSKSPRTNEKLFFGSGTQLSVL.

The chain recombines TRBV28 with TRBJ1-1, with 10 bases aligning to TRBD1. This CDR3 contains 15 residues. J lost 3 bases, V lost 3 bases, and 4 bases had no gene match. Per germline, CDR1 MDHEN and CDR2 SYDVKM. The CDR3 is CASSFDRGRDTEAFF. DNA for the CDR3: TGTGCCAGCAGTTTTGACAGGGGGCGCGACACTGAAGCTTTCTTT.

The rearrangement uses TRBV4-1 and TRBJ2-3; D unclear. Germline loops: CDR1 MGHRA, CDR2 YSYEKL. Trimming shortened V by 3 bases and J by 1 base, and 8 bases separated the two germline ends. CDR3 length: 14 residues. CDR3 nucleotide sequence: TGCGCCAGCAGCCACCCAACGGGCACAGATACGCAGTATTTT. Its protein is CASSHPTGTDTQYF.

This clone was picked up one time. This chain uses TRBV5-5 with TRBJ2-5; 8 nucleotides match TRBD1. The CDR3 is 16 residues long. V was pared by 0 bases and J by 2 bases, with 6 bases of the junction left unmatched. Germline V gene sequence: CDR1 SGHKS, CDR2 YYEKEE (reference sequence). For the CDR3, the DNA is TGTGCCAGCAGCTTGGCGGACAGGGCAATTCAAGAGACCCAGTACTTC. It encodes CASSLADRAIQETQYF.

The chain carries TRBV15 and TRBJ2-2, with D perhaps TRBD1 (6 bases). The germline gives CDR1 LNHNV, CDR2 YYDKDF (reference sequence). The CDR3 contains 16 residues. V lost 1 base to trimming and J lost 6 bases, with 15 bases between them. Here the CDR3 DNA reads TGTGCCACCAGCAGAGGGACCACAGGGTTGGCCGGGGAGCTGTTTTTT. This gives the protein CATSRGTTGLAGELFF.

The chain couples TRBV27 to TRBJ2-1; D not certain. Germline V gene lookup returns CDR1 MNHEY and CDR2 SMNVEV (reference sequence). The CDR3 runs to 14 residues. V was clipped by 0 bases and J by 4 bases, with 7 bases between them. The CDR3 loop reads CASSLSGGYNEQFF. The CDR3 nucleotides read TGTGCCAGCAGTTTATCAGGCGGTTACAATGAGCAGTTCTTC.

The chain is built from TRBV7-9 and TRBJ1-6; D is undetermined. The germline gives CDR1 SEHNR, CDR2 FQNEAQ (reference sequence). Between the trimmed V and J ends, which lost 3 bases and 11 bases, there was a span of 5 bases. The CDR3 runs 11 residues. In nucleotides, the CDR3 is TGTGCCAGCAGCTTGGGAGCACCCCTCCACTTT. As protein: CASSLGAPLHF.

J is TRBJ2-1 and V is TRBV13, with 16 nucleotides matching TRBD2. The CDR3 loop spans 19 amino acids. The J segment lost 1 base and the V segment lost 3 bases, leaving 6 bases of the junction unmatched. Germline CDR1 reads PRHDT; CDR2 reads FYEKMQ (reference sequence). The CDR3 sequence is CASSLGLAGGPESYNEQFF. The CDR3 bases are TGTGCCAGCAGCTTGGGACTAGCGGGGGGGCCGGAGTCCTACAATGAGCAGTTCTTC.

The chain joins TRBV5-5 to TRBJ2-7; D may be TRBD1 (6 bases). The CDR3 spans 15 residues. Between the trimmed V and J ends, which lost 1 base and 2 bases, there was a span of 13 bases. Germline CDR1 and CDR2: SGHKS and YYEKEE (reference sequence). CDR3 amino acids: CASSLTGSGAYEQYV. The CDR3 DNA is TGTGCCAGCAGCTTGACAGGGAGTGGCGCCTACGAGCAGTACGTC.

This clone was picked up one time. This rearrangement joins TRBV2 to TRBJ2-5, with no clear D. Trimming removed 7 bases from V and 2 bases from J, with 26 bases in between. Germline CDR1 is SNHLY and CDR2 is FYNNEI. The CDR3 totals 18 residues. The CDR3 DNA reads TGTGCCAGCAACTTACAAAAGAGGTCGGTATTCGGACAAGAGACCCAGTACTTC. Translated: CASNLQKRSVFGQETQYF.

This clone appeared a single time. This chain links TRBV5-5 with TRBJ2-7; a possible D gene is TRBD1 (6 bases). The CDR3 is 15 residues long. CDR1 and CDR2 (germline): SGHKS, YYEKEE (reference sequence). V was pared by 0 bases and J by 2 bases, with 12 bases between. The CDR3 sequence is CASSLVRGSTYEQYF. The CDR3 DNA follows: TGTGCCAGCAGCTTGGTCAGGGGATCCACCTACGAGCAGTACTTC.

V gene TRBV28 combines with J gene TRBJ1-5, with 7 bases fitting TRBD1. V was pared by 4 bases and J by 5 bases, with 8 bases of the junction left unmatched. The CDR3 totals 15 residues. Germline assignment: CDR1 MDHEN and CDR2 SYDVKM. The CDR3 protein is CASSSRVTGDQPQHF. In nucleotides, the CDR3 is TGTGCCAGCAGTTCGAGGGTTACAGGGGATCAGCCCCAGCATTTT.